This T cell receptor beta chain was profiled in a study of human T cells and chemical hapten exposure. Study results and caveats: Patch test score was positively correlated with the counts of TCRs that had expanded at PT1.

This clonotype was counted at least ten times. The antigen is undetermined. This sample's time point: patch test 1, 2 weeks after DPC sensitization. Treatment defined: therapeutic diphenylcyclopropenone sensitization with weekly scalp DPC. TCRdb passed the RACE reads through MiXCR, listing each CDR3 protein once. The sample includes about 360,000 distinct CDR3 sequences, approximately 5% of them seen just once. This specimen consisted of whole blood, obtained in connection with sensitization to the hapten diphenylcyclopropenone (DPC). The receptor was isolated from a woman aged 45-59 years with alopecia areata. Some clones in this sample may be carry-over from other donors' samples.

The CDR3 DNA follows: TGCAGCGTTGAAGATCAGGGACAGGGAAACGAGCAGTACTTC. It encodes CSVEDQGQGNEQYF. The chain recombines TRBV29-1 with TRBJ2-7, with 9 positions matching TRBD1. V was clipped by 0 bases and J by 5 bases; unmatched bases: 5. Germline CDR1 SQVTM, CDR2 ANQGSEA. The CDR3 length is 14 residues.